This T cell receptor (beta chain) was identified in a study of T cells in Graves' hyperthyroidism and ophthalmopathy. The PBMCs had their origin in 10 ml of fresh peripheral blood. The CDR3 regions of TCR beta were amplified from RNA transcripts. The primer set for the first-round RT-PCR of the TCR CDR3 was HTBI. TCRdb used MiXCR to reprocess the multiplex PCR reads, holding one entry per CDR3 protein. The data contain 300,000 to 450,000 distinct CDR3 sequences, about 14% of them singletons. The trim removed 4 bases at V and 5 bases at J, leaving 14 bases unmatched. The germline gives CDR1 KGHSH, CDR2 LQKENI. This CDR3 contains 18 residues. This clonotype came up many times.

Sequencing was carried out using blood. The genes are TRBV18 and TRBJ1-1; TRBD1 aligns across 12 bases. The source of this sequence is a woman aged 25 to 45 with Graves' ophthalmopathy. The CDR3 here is CASSLHPGTGGAGTEAFF. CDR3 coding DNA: TGTGCCAGCTCACTACATCCCGGGACAGGGGGCGCGGGGACTGAAGCTTTCTTT.